This entry describes one T cell receptor (beta chain). What antigen it recognizes has not been identified. Nothing much larger sits one base from this clone, and base qualities are not available. Explained via the paper, the time point label denotes: pretreatment peripheral blood. A total of under 35 patients with locally advanced or metastatic urothelial carcinoma, treated at Memorial Sloan Kettering on a trial protocol, made up the cohort. Peripheral blood mononuclear cells were collected pretreatment and during treatment, at between 1 and 8 total time points per patient. The Qiagen DNeasy Blood extraction kit was used to purify genomic DNA from total PBMCs and tumor samples. PBMCs were collected pretreatment and during treatment and were isolated and stored as previously described. In the germline V gene, CDR1 corresponds to MNHEY and CDR2 to SVGAGI. Trimming takes 2 bases from V and 4 bases from J, and the germline ends sit 6 bases apart. From its cysteine to its phenylalanine, the CDR3 spans 13 amino acids. Kept here is only the CDR3 DNA, which spans 39 bases and is read in frame from base 1.

Synthetic TCR analog templates were spiked into each PCR so that absolute template abundance could be estimated from read counts. TCRbeta CDR3 regions were amplified from genomic DNA with bias-controlled V and J gene primers using the immunoSEQ assay. Sequencing of rearranged TCRbeta segments was performed at approximately 20X coverage. The study's own analysis went as follows. Sequencing errors were corrected by clustering, and CDR3s were annotated against IMGT so that V, D and J genes could be assigned. Only productive TCRbeta rearrangements were used in downstream analyses, excluding out-of-frame or stop-codon sequences. Clonality was computed as one minus Shannon entropy normalized by the log of the number of unique productive sequences. Clones differing between time points or between blood and tumor were identified using Fisher's exact test with Benjamini-Hochberg correction, with an adjusted p below 0.01 applied as the threshold. Not all clones reach the TCRdb copy of this immuneACCESS table, which keeps in-frame sequences only. Checked studies attribute under half of the gap to unresolved V genes and leave the rest unexplained. The V and J calls and clone size come from that table; D and trimming were worked out from the DNA. For this sample the table gives about 79,000 clones, of which 86% were detected only once. The top ten clones comprise about 15% of the sample.

This entry comes from a study of PD-L1 blockade in urothelial cancer (dated by TCRdb to about 2017). Study-level background: Every patient began therapy in the mid-2010s and was given atezolizumab 1,200 mg intravenously every 3 weeks. Somatic, immune and clinical correlates of response to PD-L1 blockade with atezolizumab in urothelial cancer were the focus of an exploratory multi-omic analysis. Progression-free survival longer than 6 months counted as durable clinical benefit, and TCR features were additionally tested against both progression-free and overall survival. An ECOG performance status of 0 or 1 was recorded for the patients, and 0 to 3 prior chemotherapy regimens had been received by the patients. Blood samples gave median yields of about 150,000 T cells and some 80,000 unique TCRs, along with a median clonality of around 0.075. Blood samples were analyzed 3 weeks after the start of treatment (second dose) and 6 weeks after the start of treatment. Around 30 patients had pretreatment blood TCR-seq, about 25 had at least one posttreatment blood collection, and about 25 had tumor TCR-seq. About 90% of the roughly 30 patients were males with bladder-origin urothelial cancer, and about 60% of the roughly 30 reported a prior smoking history. In the same patients who had TCR sequencing, pretreatment tumors also underwent whole exome sequencing and RNA sequencing. Pretreatment tumor samples and matched peripheral blood, collected serially before and after atezolizumab treatment, underwent TCR sequencing. Durable clinical benefit was achieved by nine patients and was not achieved by 20 patients. Points the paper makes about the study in general: Small sample size (n of about 29) and many exploratory analyses mean the results are intended to be hypothesis-generating. A pretreatment peripheral blood TCR clonality below the median was linked to improved progression-free and overall survival. Patients with durable benefit showed greater expansion of tumor-associated TCR clones in peripheral blood 3 weeks after starting treatment (n = 22, p = 0.022).

The input for sequencing was PBMCs, taken around atezolizumab (anti-PD-L1) treatment. Recombination joined TRBV6-5 with TRBJ1-3, with no reliable assignment of the D segment. This TCR was sampled from a man aged 60-69 years with urothelial cancer. The DNA reads as follows: TGTGCCAGCAGTTACGGGCAGGGAAACACCATATATTTT. Protein translation: CASSYGQGNTIYF.